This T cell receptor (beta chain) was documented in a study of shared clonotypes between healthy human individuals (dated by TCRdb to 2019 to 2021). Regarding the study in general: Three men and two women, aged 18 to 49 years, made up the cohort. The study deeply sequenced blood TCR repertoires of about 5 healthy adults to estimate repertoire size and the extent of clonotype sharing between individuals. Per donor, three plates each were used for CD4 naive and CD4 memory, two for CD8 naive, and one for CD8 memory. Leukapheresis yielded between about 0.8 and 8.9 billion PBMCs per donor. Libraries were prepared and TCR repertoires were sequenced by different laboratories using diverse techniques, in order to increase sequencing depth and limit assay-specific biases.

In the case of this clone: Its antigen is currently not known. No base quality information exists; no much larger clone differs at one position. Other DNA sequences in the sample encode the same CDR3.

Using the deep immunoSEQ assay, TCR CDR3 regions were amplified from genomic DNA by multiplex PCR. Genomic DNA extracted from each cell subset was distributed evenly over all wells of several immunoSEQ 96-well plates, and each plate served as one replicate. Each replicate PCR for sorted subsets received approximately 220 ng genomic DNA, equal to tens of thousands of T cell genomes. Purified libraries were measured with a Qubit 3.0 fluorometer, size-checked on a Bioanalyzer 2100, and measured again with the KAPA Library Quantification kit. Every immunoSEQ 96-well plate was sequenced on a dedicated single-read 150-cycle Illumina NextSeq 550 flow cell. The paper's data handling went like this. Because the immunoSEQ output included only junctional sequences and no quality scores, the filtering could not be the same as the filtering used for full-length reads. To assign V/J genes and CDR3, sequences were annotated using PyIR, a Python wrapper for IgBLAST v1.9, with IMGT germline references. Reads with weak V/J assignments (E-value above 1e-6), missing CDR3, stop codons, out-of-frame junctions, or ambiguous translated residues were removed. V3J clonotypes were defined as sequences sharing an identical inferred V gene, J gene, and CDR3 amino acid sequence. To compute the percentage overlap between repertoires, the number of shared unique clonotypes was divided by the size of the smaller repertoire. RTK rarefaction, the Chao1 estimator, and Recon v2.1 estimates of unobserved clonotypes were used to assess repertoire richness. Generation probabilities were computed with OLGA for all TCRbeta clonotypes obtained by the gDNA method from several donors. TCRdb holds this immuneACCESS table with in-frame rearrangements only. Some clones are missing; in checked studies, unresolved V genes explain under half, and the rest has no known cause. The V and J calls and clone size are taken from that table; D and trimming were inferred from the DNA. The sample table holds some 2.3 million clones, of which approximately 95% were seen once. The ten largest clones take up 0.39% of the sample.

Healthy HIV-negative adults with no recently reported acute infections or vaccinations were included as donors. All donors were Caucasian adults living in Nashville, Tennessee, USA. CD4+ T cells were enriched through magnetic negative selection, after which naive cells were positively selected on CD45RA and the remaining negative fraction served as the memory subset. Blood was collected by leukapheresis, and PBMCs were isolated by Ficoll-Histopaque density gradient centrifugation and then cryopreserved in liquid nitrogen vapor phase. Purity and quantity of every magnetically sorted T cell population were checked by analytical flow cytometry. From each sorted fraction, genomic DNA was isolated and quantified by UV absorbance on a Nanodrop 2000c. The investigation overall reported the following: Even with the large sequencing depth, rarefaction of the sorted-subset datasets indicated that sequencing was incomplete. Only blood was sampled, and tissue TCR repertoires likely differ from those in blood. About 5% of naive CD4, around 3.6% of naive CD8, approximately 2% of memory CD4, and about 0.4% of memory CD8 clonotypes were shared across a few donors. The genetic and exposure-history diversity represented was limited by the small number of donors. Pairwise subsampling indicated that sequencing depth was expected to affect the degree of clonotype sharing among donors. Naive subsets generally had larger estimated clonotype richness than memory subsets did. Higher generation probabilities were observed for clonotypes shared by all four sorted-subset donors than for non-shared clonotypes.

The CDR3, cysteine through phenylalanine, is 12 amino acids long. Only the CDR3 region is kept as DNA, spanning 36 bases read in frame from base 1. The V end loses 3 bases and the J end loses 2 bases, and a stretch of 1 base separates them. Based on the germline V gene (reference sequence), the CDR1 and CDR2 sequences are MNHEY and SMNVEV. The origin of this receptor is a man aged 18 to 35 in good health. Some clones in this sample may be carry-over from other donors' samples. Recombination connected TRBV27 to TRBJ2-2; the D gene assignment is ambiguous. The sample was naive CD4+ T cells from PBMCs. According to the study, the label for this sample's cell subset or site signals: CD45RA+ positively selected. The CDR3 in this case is CASSFNTGELFF. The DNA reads TGTGCCAGCAGTTTTAACACCGGGGAGCTGTTTTTT.